This T cell receptor beta chain stems from a study of T cell responses to AZD1222 COVID-19 vaccine. Whole-study findings and limits: In all cases, repertoires were sampled only after the peak T cell response. White British people made up most donors, females outnumbered males, and clonal diversity was possibly underestimated. Reports say nearly half of spike-specific TCRs go after unmutated variant regions. Spike-specific TCR depth and breadth grew after two AZD1222 doses.

This table comes from immunoSEQ multiplex PCR, and its TCRdb copy is limited to in-frame clones, with some not included. The table includes tens of thousands of clones, roughly 89% detected once. This clone was detected once. Its antigen is not identified. This CDR3 comprises 14 residues. V shed 6 bases and J shed 6 bases, with 16 bases lying between them. Germline V gene sequence: CDR1 SGHNT, CDR2 YENEEA. This specimen consisted of peripheral blood, obtained on day 0 of AZD1222 vaccination. The chain recombines TRBV11-3 with TRBJ2-3; D remains unclear. The sequence was collected from an adult in good health. CDR3 sequence: CASSPSRSRDTQYF. For the CDR3, the DNA is TGTGCCAGCAGTCCCTCACGCTCGCGGGATACGCAGTATTTT.